This TCR beta chain was profiled in a study of T cells after yellow fever vaccination. Findings of the study overall: FACS-sorted repertoires could harbor abundant contaminating bulk-population clonotypes. After the booster, roughly 96% of CD4 and roughly nine tenths of CD8 primary-response clones were re-detected.

This clonotype was seen only a few times. As yet, its antigen is unknown. The ends were cut back, 2 bases at V and 5 bases at J, with 22 bases in the middle. The CDR3 runs 17 residues. Germline V lookup: CDR1 KGHSH, CDR2 LQKENI. TCRdb fed the 5' RACE reads into MiXCR, producing one record per CDR3 protein. The sample consists of 95,000 to 100,000 distinct CDR3 sequences, approximately 6.3% of them appearing once. This receptor was obtained from a man between 18 and 29 years old who received the YFV17D yellow fever vaccine. The source material was CD8+ T cells sorted from PBMCs, sampled 10 days after the yellow fever booster vaccination. The chain couples TRBV18 to TRBJ2-7, with D tentatively TRBD2 (7 bases). CDR3: CASSPKGWTAGSHEQYV. The CDR3 region has the DNA TGTGCCAGCTCACCAAAGGGGTGGACAGCGGGGTCCCACGAGCAGTACGTC.